This TCR beta chain came from a study of cytomegalovirus exposure and HLA in healthy donors. A word on this clone: Its antigen is undetermined.

PCR employed 60 Vbeta and 13 Jbeta primers. Using immunoSEQ multiplex PCR, the repertoire was profiled, and TCRdb retains in-frame clones only, with some absent. The sample has under 150,000 clones, 79% seen once. Study-level results: Later analysis revealed greater clonal expansion in HLA-associated TCR beta chains than in equally common others. Most of the TCR beta V segments (in an earlier analysis) were productive either about 87% or about 30% of the time. In a later analysis, TCR beta V- and J-gene trimming was associated with a missense DCLRE1C variant.

CDR3 length: 17 residues. Trimming stripped 0 bases from V and 0 bases from J, with 11 bases between. Germline CDR1 and CDR2: LGHNT and FRNRAP. Sequences were obtained from PBMCs. This TCR derives from a woman aged 40 to 50 in good health and CMV-seropositive. This chain joins TRBV12-5 and TRBJ1-4; no clear D gene. CDR3 DNA: TGTGCTAGTGGTTTGGTACTTGGGAGCGCAACTAATGAAAAACTGTTTTTT. Protein product: CASGLVLGSATNEKLFF.